This T cell receptor beta chain was sequenced for a study of read filtering for tumor transcriptome and immune sequencing. The wider study: Patients were about 17 male and 13 to 15 female, mean age around 67 years, range about 47 to 85. R-ISS stage counts were roughly 8 for I, roughly 15 for II, six or seven for III. Per sample, TCR-region reads ranged about 4.05 to 10.27 million by IR-seq, 85 to 1273 by RNA-seq.

From approximately 400 ng of RNA, a library with molecular barcoded alpha/delta and beta/gamma adaptors was made. Each CDR3 protein gets one entry after TCRdb re-called the reads with MiXCR. Of tens of thousands of distinct CDR3 sequences listed, approximately 22% are singletons. At the time of active disease, bone marrow was collected from every patient. This clonotype is labeled as medium-sized. What was sequenced was a population of CD138-negative cells sorted from bone marrow. The clonotype was recovered from a donor at least 40 years old with multiple myeloma.

CDR3 DNA: TGTGCCAGCAGGGGTCTACCCAATGAGCAGTTCTTC. Its translation is CASRGLPNEQFF. This chain uses TRBV2 with TRBJ2-1; D is unclear. Trimming stripped 6 bases from V and 6 bases from J, with 9 bases between. The V gene's germline CDR1 is SNHLY and CDR2 FYNNEI. The CDR3 is made up of 12 amino acids.